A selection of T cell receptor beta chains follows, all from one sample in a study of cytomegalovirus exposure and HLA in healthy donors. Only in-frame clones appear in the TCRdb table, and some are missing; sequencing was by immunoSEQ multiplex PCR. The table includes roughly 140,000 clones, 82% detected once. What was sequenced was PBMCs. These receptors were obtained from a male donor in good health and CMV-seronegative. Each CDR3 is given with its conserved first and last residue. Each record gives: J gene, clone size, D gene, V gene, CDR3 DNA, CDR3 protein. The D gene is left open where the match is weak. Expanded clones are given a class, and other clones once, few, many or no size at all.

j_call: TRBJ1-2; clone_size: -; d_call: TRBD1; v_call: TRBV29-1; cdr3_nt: TGCAGCCTCCGCGGACAGGACAACTATGGCTACACCTTC; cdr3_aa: CSLRGQDNYGYTF
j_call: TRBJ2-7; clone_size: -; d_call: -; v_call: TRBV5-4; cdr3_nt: TGTGCCAGCAGCTTGACGGACAGCTCCTACGAGCAGTACTTC; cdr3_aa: CASSLTDSSYEQYF
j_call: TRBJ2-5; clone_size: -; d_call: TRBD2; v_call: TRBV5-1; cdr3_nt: TGCGCCAGCAGCCTTTGGACTAGCGGGAGGGCTCCCCAGTACTTC; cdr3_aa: CASSLWTSGRAPQYF
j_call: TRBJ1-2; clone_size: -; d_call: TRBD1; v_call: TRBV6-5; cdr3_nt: TGTGCCAGCAGTACAGGGGGGGTAGGGTACACCTTC; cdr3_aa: CASSTGGVGYTF
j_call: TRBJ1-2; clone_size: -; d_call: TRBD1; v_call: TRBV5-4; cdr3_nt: TGTGCCAGCAGCTTGGTCGACTCGACAGGGGACGGCTACACCTTC; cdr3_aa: CASSLVDSTGDGYTF
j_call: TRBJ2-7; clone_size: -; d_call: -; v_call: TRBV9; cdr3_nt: TGTGCCAGCAGCGCCCAAGACACCTACGAGCAGTACTTC; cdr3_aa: CASSAQDTYEQYF
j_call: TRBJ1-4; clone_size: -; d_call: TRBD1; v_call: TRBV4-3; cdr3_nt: TGCGCCAGCAGCCAAGGGTGGGACAGGGCACCCTTAAAACTGTTTTTT; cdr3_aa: CASSQGWDRAPLKLFF
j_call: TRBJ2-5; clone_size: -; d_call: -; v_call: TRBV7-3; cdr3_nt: TGTGCCAGCAGCTTAGGCCAGGGGTTCGAGACCCAGTACTTC; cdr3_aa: CASSLGQGFETQYF
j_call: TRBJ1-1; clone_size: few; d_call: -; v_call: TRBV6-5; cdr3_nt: TGTGCCAGCAGTTACTCGATTGGGGGGGCCACTGAAGCTTTCTTT; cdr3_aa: CASSYSIGGATEAFF
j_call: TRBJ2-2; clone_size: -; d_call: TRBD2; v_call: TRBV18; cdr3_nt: TGTGCCAGCTCACCCGGACTAGCGGGAGACGGGGAGCTGTTTTTT; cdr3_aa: CASSPGLAGDGELFF
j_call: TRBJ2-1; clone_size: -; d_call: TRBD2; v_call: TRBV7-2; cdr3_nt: TGTGCCAGCAGCCCTCTTGCGGGAGCTTACAATGAGCAGTTCTTC; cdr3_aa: CASSPLAGAYNEQFF
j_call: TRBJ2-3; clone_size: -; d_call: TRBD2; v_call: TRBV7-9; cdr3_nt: TGTGCCAGCAGCTTAGGGACTAGCGTCAACACAGATACGCAGTATTTT; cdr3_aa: CASSLGTSVNTDTQYF
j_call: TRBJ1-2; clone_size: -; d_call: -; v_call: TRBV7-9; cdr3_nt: TGTGCCACCTCGGCGGCAGGGAAAGGTTTCTACACCTTC; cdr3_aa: CATSAAGKGFYTF
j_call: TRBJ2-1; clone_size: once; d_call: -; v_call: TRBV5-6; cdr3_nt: TGTGCCAGCAGCACCGGGACTCCCAATGAGCAGTTCTTC; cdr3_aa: CASSTGTPNEQFF
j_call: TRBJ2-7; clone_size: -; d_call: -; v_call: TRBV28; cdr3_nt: TGTGCCAGCAGTTTATTTGCGGGGGCAGGGTACGAGCAGTACTTC; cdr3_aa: CASSLFAGAGYEQYF
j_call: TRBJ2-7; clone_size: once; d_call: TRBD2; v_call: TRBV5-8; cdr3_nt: TGTGCCAGCAGCTTATTTGGGGGGGGCGAGCAGTACTTC; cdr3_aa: CASSLFGGGEQYF
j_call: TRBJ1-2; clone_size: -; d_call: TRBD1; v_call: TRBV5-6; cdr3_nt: TGTGCCAGCAGCGGACAGGGCTATGGCTACACCTTC; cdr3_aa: CASSGQGYGYTF
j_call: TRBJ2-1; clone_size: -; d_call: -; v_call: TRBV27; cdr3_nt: TGTGCCAGCAGTTTAACCCTCGCGGGGCCATACAATGAGCAGTTCTTC; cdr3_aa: CASSLTLAGPYNEQFF
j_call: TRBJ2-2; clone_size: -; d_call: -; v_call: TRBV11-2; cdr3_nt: TGTGCCACCTACCCGGGGGGCGGTTCCGGGGAGCTGTTTTTT; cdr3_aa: CATYPGGGSGELFF
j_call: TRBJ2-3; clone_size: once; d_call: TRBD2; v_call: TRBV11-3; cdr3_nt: TGTGCCAGCAGCCCCGGACTAGCGGGAGGGACCGCAGATACGCAGTATTTT; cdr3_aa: CASSPGLAGGTADTQYF
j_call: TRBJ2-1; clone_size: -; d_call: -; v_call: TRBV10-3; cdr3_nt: TGTGCCATCAGTGAGTCGAGACCCGGGTCAACGGAGCAGTTCTTC; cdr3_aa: CAISESRPGSTEQFF
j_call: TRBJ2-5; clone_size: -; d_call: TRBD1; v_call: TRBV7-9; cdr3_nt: TGTGCCAGCAGCCGACAGGGGCTACAAGAGACCCAGTACTTC; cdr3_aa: CASSRQGLQETQYF
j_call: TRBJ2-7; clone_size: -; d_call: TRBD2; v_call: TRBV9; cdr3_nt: TGTGCCAGCAGCCCCAGCGGGAGGGGGTACGAGCAGTACTTC; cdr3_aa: CASSPSGRGYEQYF
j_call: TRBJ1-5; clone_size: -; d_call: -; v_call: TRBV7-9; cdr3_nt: TGTTCCAGCAGCCGACAGGATCTCAATCAGCCCCAGCATTTT; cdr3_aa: CSSSRQDLNQPQHF
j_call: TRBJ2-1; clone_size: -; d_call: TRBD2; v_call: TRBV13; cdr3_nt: TGTGCCAGCAGCTTACTGATAGCGGGGGAGGACGGTGAGCAGTTCTTC; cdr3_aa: CASSLLIAGEDGEQFF
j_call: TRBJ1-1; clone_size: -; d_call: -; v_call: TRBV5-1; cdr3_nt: TGCGCCAGCAGCTTGGACAGGGCTGGGACTGAAGCTTTCTTT; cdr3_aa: CASSLDRAGTEAFF
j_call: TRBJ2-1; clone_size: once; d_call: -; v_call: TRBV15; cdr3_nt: TGTGCCACCAGCAGAGAGCTAGAAAGCGAGCAGTTCTTC; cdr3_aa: CATSRELESEQFF
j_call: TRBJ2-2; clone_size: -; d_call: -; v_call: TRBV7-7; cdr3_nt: TGTGCTAGCAGCCCCCCGCGGGGGGAGCTGTTTTTT; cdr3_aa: CASSPPRGELFF
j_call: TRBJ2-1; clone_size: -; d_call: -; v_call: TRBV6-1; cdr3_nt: TGTGCCAGCAGTGAGCGGGCTAGCAATGAGCAGTTCTTC; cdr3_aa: CASSERASNEQFF